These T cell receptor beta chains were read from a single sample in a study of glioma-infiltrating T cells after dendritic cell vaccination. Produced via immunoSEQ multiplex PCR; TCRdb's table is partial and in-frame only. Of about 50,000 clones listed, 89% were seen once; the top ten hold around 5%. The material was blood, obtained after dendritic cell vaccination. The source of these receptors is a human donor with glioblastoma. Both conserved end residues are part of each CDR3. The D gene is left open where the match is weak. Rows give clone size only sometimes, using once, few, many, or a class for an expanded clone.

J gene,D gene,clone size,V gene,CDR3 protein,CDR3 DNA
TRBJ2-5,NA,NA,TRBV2,CASKEEETQYF,TGTGCCAGCAAGGAGGAAGAGACCCAGTACTTC
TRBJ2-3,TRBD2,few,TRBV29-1,CSVLGAGGRTDTQYF,TGCAGCGTTCTAGGTGCAGGCGGGAGAACAGATACGCAGTATTTT
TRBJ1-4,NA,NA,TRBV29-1,CSVRTANEKLFF,TGCAGCGTCCGGACAGCTAATGAAAAACTGTTTTTT
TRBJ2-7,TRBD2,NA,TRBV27,CASSSRTSGSYEQYF,TGTGCCAGCAGTTCGCGGACTAGCGGGAGTTACGAGCAGTACTTC
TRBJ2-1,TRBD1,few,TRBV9,CASSVDRGSYNEQFF,TGTGCCAGCAGCGTCGACAGGGGGTCCTACAATGAGCAGTTCTTC
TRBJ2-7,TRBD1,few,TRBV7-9,CASRGQGNYEQYF,TGTGCCAGCAGAGGACAGGGGAACTACGAGCAGTACTTC
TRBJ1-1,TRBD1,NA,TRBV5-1,CASSLTPTGGVEAFF,TGCGCCAGCAGCCTAACACCGACAGGGGGGGTTGAAGCTTTCTTT
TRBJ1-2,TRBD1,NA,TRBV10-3,CAISQRDRGGYTF,TGTGCCATCAGTCAAAGGGACAGGGGTGGCTACACCTTC
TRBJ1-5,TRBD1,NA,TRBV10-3,CASAGTDSNQPQHF,TGTGCCTCAGCCGGGACAGATAGCAATCAGCCCCAGCATTTT
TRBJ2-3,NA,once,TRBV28,CASSPRVRTDTQYF,TGTGCCAGCAGTCCTCGAGTACGCACAGATACGCAGTATTTT
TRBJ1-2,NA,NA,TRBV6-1,CASNHNTNYGYTF,TGTGCCAGCAACCATAACACTAACTATGGCTACACCTTC
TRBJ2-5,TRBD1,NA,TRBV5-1,CASSLATGPQETQYF,TGCGCCAGCAGCTTAGCGACAGGGCCCCAAGAGACCCAGTACTTC
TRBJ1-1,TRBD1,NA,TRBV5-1,CASSWAGTGAQDTEAFF,TGCGCCAGCAGCTGGGCCGGGACAGGGGCGCAGGACACTGAAGCTTTCTTT
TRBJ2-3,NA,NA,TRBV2,CASSEGLRTSFTDTQYF,TGTGCCAGCAGTGAAGGGCTCCGGACAAGCTTCACAGATACGCAGTATTTT